This T cell receptor beta chain is from a study of human T cells and chemical hapten exposure (dated by TCRdb to the early 2020s). Turning to the overall study: The libraries were sequenced as a pool, and the TCR yield per sample differed mostly because of small variations in library volumes within the pool. The study tracked peripheral blood TCR repertoire changes in vivo during primary and secondary sensitization to the hapten diphenylcyclopropenone (DPC) in alopecia patients. Each blood RNA sample was used to sequence both TCR alpha and TCR beta chains.

Via the germline V gene, CDR1 is MNHEY and CDR2 SVGAGI. The CDR3 contains 18 residues, cysteine and phenylalanine counted. Only CDR3 DNA is held: 54 bases, read in frame from base 1. V trim: 0 bases; J trim: 6 bases; unmatched bases: 11. Results and caveats for the whole study, not just this receptor: DPC sensitization did not change the number of TCRs with a frequency above 1 in 1000, and there was no evidence of changes in global repertoire structure. Repeated subsampling changed both the strength of the expansion versus patch-test correlation and the threshold at which that correlation became significant.

Libraries were made using RACE. Data came from a NextSeq 500. During library preparation, unique molecular identifiers were attached to individual cDNA molecules so that TCRs could be counted in a quantitative, reproducible way. The study's own analysis went as follows. The median number of TCRs per sample was 95,638, ranging from about 23,224 to 750,000. The Decombinator software suite was used to annotate the V, J and CDR3 of the TCR reads. Every sample was subsampled to the same number of TCRs (28,000) for the PS versus PT1 abundance plots. TCRs were defined as expanded if absent before sensitization and observed at least eight times at the 2-week time point. TCRdb trimmed the raw reads at Q25, called clones with MiXCR and kept productive beta chains. Identical CDR3 protein sequences are pooled into one entry, listed with their most common genes and DNA. TCRdb's processing, not the authors' own work, is the source of the V and J calls. Counted in this sample were about 77,000 distinct CDR3 sequences; about 8.6% of them appeared once. The leading ten clones occupy about 1.7% of the sample.

A word on this clonotype: The clone's antigen remains unknown. There are no base qualities to consult, and no much larger clone falls within one base.

Per the publication, the time point label means: healthy volunteer bleed at 6 weeks. Unfractionated whole blood was collected in Tempus Blood RNA tubes, and total RNA was extracted from that blood. Five healthy volunteers served as TCR sequencing controls and were bled at day 0, 2 weeks and 6 weeks. The material sequenced was whole blood. The clonotype comes from a female donor in good health. Some clones in this sample may be carry-over from other donors' samples. The chain uses TRBV6-5 and TRBJ2-3, with TRBD2 identical over 11 junction bases. The CDR3 has the sequence CASSYSAVAGGVQDTQYF. In nucleotide form, the sequence is TGTGCCAGCAGTTACTCGGCGGTAGCGGGGGGGGTCCAGGATACGCAGTATTTT.